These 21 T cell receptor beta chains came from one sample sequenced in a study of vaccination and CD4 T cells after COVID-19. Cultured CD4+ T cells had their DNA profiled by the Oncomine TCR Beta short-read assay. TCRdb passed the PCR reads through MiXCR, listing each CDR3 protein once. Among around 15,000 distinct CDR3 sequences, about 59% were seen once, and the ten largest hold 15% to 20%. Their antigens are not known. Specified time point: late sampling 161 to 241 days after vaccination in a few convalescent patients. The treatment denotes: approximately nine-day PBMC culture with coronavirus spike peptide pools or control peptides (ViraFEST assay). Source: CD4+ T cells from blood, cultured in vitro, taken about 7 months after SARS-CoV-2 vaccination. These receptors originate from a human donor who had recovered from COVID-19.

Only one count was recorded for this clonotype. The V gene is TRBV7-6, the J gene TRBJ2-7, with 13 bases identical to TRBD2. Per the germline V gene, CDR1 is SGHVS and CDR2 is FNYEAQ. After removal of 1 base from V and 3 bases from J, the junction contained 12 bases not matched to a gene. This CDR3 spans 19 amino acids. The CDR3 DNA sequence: TGTGCCAGCAGCTTAGTTTCGACCGGGACTAGCGGGGCGATCTACGAGCAGTACTTC. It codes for CASSLVSTGTSGAIYEQYF.

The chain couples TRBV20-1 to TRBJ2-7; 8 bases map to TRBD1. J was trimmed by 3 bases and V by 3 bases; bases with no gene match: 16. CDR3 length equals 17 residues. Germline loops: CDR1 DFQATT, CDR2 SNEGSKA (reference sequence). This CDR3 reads CSASVGSGGAFDYEQYF. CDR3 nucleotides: TGCAGTGCTAGCGTAGGTTCAGGGGGCGCATTCGACTACGAGCAGTACTTC.

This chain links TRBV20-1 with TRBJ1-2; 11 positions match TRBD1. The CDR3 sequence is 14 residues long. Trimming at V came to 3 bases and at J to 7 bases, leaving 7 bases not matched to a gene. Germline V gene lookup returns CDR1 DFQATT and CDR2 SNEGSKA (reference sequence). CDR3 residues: CSARVRTGGLGYTF. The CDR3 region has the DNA TGCAGTGCTAGGGTCAGGACAGGGGGCCTTGGCTACACCTTC.

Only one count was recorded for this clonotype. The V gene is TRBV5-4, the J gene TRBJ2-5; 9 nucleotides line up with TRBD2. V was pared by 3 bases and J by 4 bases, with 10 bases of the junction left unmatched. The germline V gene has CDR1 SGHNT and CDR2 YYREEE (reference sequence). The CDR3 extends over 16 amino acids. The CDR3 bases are TGTGCCAGCAGCTCCCCTCTGCGGGGGGGAGGAGAGACCCAGTACTTC. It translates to CASSSPLRGGGETQYF.

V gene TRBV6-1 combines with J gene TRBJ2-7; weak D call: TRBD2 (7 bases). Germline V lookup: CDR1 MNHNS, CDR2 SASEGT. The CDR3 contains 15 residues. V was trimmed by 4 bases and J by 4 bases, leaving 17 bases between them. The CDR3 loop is CASSVGGGLSYEQYF. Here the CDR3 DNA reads TGTGCCAGCAGTGTTGGCGGGGGCCTATCATACGAGCAGTACTTC.

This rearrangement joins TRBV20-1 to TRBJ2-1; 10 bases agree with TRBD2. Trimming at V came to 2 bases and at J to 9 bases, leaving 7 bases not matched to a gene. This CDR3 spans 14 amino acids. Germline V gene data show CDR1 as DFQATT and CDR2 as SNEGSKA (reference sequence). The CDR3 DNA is TGCAGTGCTAGACCCCTAGCGGGAGAAGGTGAGCAGTTCTTC. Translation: CSARPLAGEGEQFF.

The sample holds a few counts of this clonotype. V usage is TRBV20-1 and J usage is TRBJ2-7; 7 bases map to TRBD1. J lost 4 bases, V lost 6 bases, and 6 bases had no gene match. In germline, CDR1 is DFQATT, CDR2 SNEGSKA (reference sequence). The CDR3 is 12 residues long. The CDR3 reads CSAQYRGYEQYF. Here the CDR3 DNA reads TGCAGTGCCCAATACAGGGGTTACGAGCAGTACTTC.

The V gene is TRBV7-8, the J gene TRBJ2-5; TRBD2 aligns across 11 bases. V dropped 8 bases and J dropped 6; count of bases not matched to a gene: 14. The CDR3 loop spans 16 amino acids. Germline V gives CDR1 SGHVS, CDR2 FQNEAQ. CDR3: CASEGGSGRAGKTQYF. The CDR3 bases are TGTGCCAGCGAAGGGGGTAGCGGGAGGGCCGGAAAGACCCAGTACTTC.

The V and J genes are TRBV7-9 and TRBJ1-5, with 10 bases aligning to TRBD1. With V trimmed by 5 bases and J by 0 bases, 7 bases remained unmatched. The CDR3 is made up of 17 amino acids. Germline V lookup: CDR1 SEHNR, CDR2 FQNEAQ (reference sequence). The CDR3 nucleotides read TGTGCCAGCAGCACGGACAGGGGGACGTATAGCAATCAGCCCCAGCATTTT. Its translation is CASSTDRGTYSNQPQHF.

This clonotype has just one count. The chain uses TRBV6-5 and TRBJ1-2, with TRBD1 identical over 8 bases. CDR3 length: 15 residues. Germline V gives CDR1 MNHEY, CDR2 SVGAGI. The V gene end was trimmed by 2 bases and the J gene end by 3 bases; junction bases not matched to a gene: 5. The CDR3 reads CASSYDRGPHYGYTF. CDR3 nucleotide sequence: TGTGCCAGCAGTTACGACAGGGGACCCCACTATGGCTACACCTTC.

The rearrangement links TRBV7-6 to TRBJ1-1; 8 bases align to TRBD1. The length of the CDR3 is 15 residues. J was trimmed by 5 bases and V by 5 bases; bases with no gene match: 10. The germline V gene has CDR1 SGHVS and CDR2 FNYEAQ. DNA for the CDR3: TGTGCCAGCAGCGATCCGTACAGGGGGATTACTGAAGCTTTCTTT. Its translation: CASSDPYRGITEAFF. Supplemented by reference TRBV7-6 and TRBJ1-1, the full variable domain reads GAGVSQSPRYKVTKRGQDVALRCDPISGHVSLYWYRQALGQGPEFLTYFNYEAQQDKSGLPNDRFSAERPEGSISTLTIQRTEQRDSAMYRCASSDPYRGITEAFFGQGTRLTVV.

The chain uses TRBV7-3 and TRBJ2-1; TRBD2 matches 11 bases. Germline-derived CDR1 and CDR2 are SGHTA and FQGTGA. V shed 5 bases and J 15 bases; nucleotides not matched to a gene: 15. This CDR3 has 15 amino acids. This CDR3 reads CASSPNSGRGSYRFF. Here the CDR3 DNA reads TGTGCCAGCAGCCCTAATAGCGGGAGGGGGTCGTATCGGTTCTTC.

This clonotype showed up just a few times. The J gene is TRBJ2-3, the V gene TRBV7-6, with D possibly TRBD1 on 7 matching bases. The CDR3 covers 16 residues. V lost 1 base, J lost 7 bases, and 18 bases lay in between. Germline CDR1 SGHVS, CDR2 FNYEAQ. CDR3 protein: CASSLEGALAPYTQYF. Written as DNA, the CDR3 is TGTGCCAGCAGCTTAGAGGGGGCCCTAGCGCCTTATACGCAGTATTTT.

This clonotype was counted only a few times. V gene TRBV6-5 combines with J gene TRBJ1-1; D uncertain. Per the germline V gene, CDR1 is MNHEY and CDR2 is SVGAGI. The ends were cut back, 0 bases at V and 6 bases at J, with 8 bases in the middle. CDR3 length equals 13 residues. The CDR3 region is CASSYSVSSEAFF. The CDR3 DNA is TGTGCCAGCAGTTACTCTGTCAGTTCTGAAGCTTTCTTT.

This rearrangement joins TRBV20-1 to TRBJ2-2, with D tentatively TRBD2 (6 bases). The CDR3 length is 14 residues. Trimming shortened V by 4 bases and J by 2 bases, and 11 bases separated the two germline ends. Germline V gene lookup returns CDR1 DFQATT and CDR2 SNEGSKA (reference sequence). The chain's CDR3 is CSAIADLNTGELFF. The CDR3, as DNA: TGCAGTGCTATAGCGGACCTAAACACCGGGGAGCTGTTTTTT.

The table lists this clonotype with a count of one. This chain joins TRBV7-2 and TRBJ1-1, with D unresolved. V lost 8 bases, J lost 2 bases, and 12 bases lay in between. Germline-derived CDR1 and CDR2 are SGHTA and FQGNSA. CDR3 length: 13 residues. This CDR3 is CASSKGLNTEAFF. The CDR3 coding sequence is TGTGCCAGCTCCAAAGGGCTTAACACTGAAGCTTTCTTT.

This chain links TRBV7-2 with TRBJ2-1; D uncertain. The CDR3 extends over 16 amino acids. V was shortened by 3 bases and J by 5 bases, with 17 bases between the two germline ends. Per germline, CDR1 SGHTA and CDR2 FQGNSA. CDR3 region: CASSLFGPITHNEQFF. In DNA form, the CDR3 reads TGTGCCAGCAGCTTGTTCGGACCGATTACTCACAATGAGCAGTTCTTC.

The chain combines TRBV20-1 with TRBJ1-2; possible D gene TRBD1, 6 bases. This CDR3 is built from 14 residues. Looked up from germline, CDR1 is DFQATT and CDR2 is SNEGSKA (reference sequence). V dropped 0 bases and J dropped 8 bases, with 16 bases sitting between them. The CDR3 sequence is CSARDHGTLKGYTF. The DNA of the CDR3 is TGCAGTGCTAGAGATCACGGGACATTGAAGGGCTACACCTTC.

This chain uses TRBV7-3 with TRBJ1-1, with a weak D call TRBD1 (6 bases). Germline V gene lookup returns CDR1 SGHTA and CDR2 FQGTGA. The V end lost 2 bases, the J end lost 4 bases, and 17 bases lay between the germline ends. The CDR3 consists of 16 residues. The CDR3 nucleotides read TGTGCCAGCAGCTTATCCTCGGGGGCAGATAGCACTGAAGCTTTCTTT. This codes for CASSLSSGADSTEAFF.

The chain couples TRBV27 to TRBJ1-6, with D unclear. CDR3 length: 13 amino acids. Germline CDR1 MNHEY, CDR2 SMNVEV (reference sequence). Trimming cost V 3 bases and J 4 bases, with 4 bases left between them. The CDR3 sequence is CASSFGYNSPLHF. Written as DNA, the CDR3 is TGTGCCAGCAGTTTTGGGTATAATTCACCCCTCCACTTT.

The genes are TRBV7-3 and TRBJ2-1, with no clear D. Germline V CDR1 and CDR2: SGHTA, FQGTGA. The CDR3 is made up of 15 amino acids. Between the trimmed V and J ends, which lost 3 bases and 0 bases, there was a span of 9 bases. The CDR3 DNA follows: TGTGCCAGCAGCTTCGCCGTTAGCTCCTACAATGAGCAGTTCTTC. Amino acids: CASSFAVSSYNEQFF.